This T cell receptor (beta chain) was captured in a study of blood T cell repertoires in COVID-19. In the source study's methods: Reference gene primers were amplified, and this amplification served to estimate nucleated cell counts. Some clones are missing from TCRdb's copy, which holds only in-frame ones; the method was immunoSEQ multiplex PCR. The DNA was the basis for D and trimming; V, J and clone size are from that table. The sample yields about 140,000 clones, 84% seen once. CDR1 MDHEN and CDR2 SYDVKM come from the germline V gene. CDR3 length: 14 amino acids. Trimming took off 5 bases at V and 2 bases at J, with 13 bases between the two ends.

This chain links TRBV28 with TRBJ2-7, with D hard to call. Sequencing input: PBMCs or T cells enriched from blood (not recorded which). This clonotype was sampled from a woman younger than 35 who had been exposed to COVID-19. Here the CDR3 reads CASSPNAAAYEQYF. The CDR3 nucleotides are TGTGCCAGCAGTCCGAACGCGGCTGCCTACGAGCAGTACTTC.